This T cell receptor beta chain was retrieved from a study of Ad26.COV2.S vaccination and SARS-CoV-2 variants. Turning to the study itself: The Ad26.COV2.S arm of the COV1001 trial was where the donor was placed.

The method was immunoSEQ multiplex PCR; TCRdb's version includes in-frame clones alone and lacks a portion of them. The sample contains around 340,000 clones, around 89% of which appear only once. Treatment noted: about 20 received Ad26.COV2.S at low or high dose, single or two shots; roughly five received placebo; per-sample allocation not given. Vaccine and placebo recipients were sampled on day 63 after the first injection. Trimming took 3 bases from V and 4 from J, leaving 14 bases between them. Germline V gene data show CDR1 as KGHSH and CDR2 as LQKENI. This CDR3 region has 15 residues. The sample was peripheral blood, taken in a trial of Ad26.COV2.S vaccine versus placebo. The V gene is TRBV18, the J gene TRBJ2-3, with a possible D match to TRBD1 (6 bases). This sequence was found in a person between 18 and 59 years old who received the Ad26.COV2.S COVID-19 vaccine or a placebo. CDR3 loop: CASSPGTMKADTQYF. The CDR3 DNA reads as TGTGCCAGCTCACCCGGGACAATGAAGGCAGATACGCAGTATTTT.